This TCR beta chain was found in a study of cytomegalovirus exposure and HLA in healthy donors. Background on the study: HLA-typed donors contributed approximately 92 million unique TCRs, which were held in an early data release.

Germline V gene lookup returns CDR1 SGHTA and CDR2 FQGNSA. The length of the CDR3 is 13 residues. Trimming removed 5 bases at V and 0 bases at J, with 5 bases between. PCR used 60 Vbeta primers and 13 Jbeta primers. Using immunoSEQ multiplex PCR, the repertoire was profiled, and TCRdb retains in-frame clones only, with some absent. The data contain around 130,000 clones, around three quarters of them singletons. Sequencing was performed on PBMCs. This chain uses TRBV7-2 with TRBJ1-3; no clear D gene. This clonotype was obtained from a man between 35 and 55 years old in good health and CMV-seronegative. In nucleotides, the CDR3 is TGTGCCAGCAGCGAGAGCTCTGGAAACACCATATATTTT. Translating it yields CASSESSGNTIYF.